Presented here are 18 T cell receptor beta chains from one specimen sequenced in a study of blood T cell repertoires in COVID-19. Sequenced by immunoSEQ multiplex PCR; TCRdb stores in-frame clones only, minus some. The sample shows just over 250,000 clones, around 80% of them seen only once. The specimen sequenced was PBMCs or T cells enriched from blood (not recorded which). Receptors originate from a man aged 25 to 40 with acute COVID-19.

The chain couples TRBV18 to TRBJ2-3, with 16 bases matching TRBD2. Germline V lookup: CDR1 KGHSH, CDR2 LQKENI. Trimming removed 2 bases from V and 7 bases from J; junction bases left unmatched: 9. This CDR3 region has 18 residues. The CDR3 DNA is TGTGCCAGCTCACCAACAGGGACTAGCGGGGGGGCCAGACATACGCAGTATTTT. This translates into CASSPTGTSGGARHTQYF.

The chain has TRBV5-1 and TRBJ2-1; 10 nucleotides line up with TRBD2. Per the germline V gene, CDR1 is SGHRS and CDR2 is YFSETQ. J lost 7 bases, V lost 2 bases, and 6 bases had no gene match. This CDR3 spans 15 amino acids. The CDR3 coding sequence is TGCGCCAGCAGCTTTCTAGCGGGGGCTCTGAATGAGCAGTTCTTC. Its translation: CASSFLAGALNEQFF. Complete variable domain (other parts from reference TRBV5-1 and TRBJ2-1): KAGVTQTPRYLIKTRGQQVTLSCSPISGHRSVSWYQQTPGQGLQFLFEYFSETQRNKGNFPGRFSGRQFSNSRSEMNVSTLELGDSALYLCASSFLAGALNEQFFGPGTRLTVL.

The chain is built from TRBV11-2 and TRBJ2-2, with TRBD2 matching 9 bases. Germline V gene data show CDR1 as SGHAT and CDR2 as FQNNGV. There are 16 residues in the CDR3. Losses at the gene ends were 4 bases for V and 4 bases for J; bases not matched to a gene: 7. This CDR3 is CASSWQRGRGTGELFF. In DNA form, the CDR3 reads TGTGCCAGCAGCTGGCAGCGCGGGAGGGGCACCGGGGAGCTGTTTTTT.

This chain joins TRBV5-4 and TRBJ1-4, with 7 bases aligning to TRBD1. Germline trimming cut 2 bases from V and 12 bases from J; bases unmatched to any gene: 19. The length of the CDR3 is 17 residues. Germline loops: CDR1 SGHNT, CDR2 YYREEE (reference sequence). CDR3 DNA sequence: TGTGCCAGCAGCTTCGGGACCCGGGGTTCTGACAGGGCGGAACTGTTTTTT. Its protein is CASSFGTRGSDRAELFF.

V is TRBV4-2 and J is TRBJ2-2; 7 bases align to TRBD1. The junction had 5 bases not matched to a gene; V was cut back by 4 bases and J by 0 bases. The germline gives CDR1 LGHNA, CDR2 YNFKEQ. The CDR3 sequence is 16 residues long. CDR3 sequence reads: CASSPGTASNTGELFF. The DNA for the CDR3 is TGTGCCAGCAGCCCCGGGACAGCCTCGAACACCGGGGAGCTGTTTTTT.

This chain links TRBV20-1 with TRBJ1-5; 9 nucleotides align to TRBD1. With 3 bases clipped from V and 5 bases from J, the junction kept 5 bases outside the gene matches. In germline, CDR1 is DFQATT, CDR2 SNEGSKA (reference sequence). This CDR3 spans 14 amino acids. CDR3 in amino acids: CSASGDRDYQPQHF. In DNA form, the CDR3 reads TGCAGTGCTAGTGGGGACAGGGACTATCAGCCCCAGCATTTT.

The chain recombines TRBV3-1 (or the pseudogene TRBV3-2) with TRBJ1-2, with D uncertain. Per germline, CDR1 LGHDT and CDR2 YNNKEL (reference sequence). The CDR3 totals 11 residues. V was cut by 7 bases and J by 8 bases, with 11 bases left in between. The chain's CDR3 is CASMPKWGYTF. CDR3 nucleotide sequence: TGTGCCAGCATGCCTAAATGGGGCTACACCTTC.

The chain links TRBV6-1 to TRBJ1-5; D perhaps matches TRBD1 (6 bases). The CDR3 length is 15 residues. V lost 3 bases, J lost 1 base, and 10 bases lay in between. From germline, CDR1 is MNHNS and CDR2 SASEGT. The CDR3 reads CASSEQGRSNQPQHF. The CDR3, as DNA: TGTGCCAGCAGTGAGCAGGGGCGAAGCAATCAGCCCCAGCATTTT.

This chain connects TRBV21-1 to TRBJ1-2; the table names TRBD1, a call not compared with the DNA. TRBV21-1 is described as a pseudogene. The CDR3 sequence is 19 residues long. CDR3 residues: CASSSPRGLGPTGNYGYTF. For the CDR3, the DNA is TGTGCCAGCAGCTCCCCGAGGGGGCTTGGACCGACAGGAAACTATGGCTACACCTTC.

The chain links TRBV28 to TRBJ1-2; 7 bases map to TRBD1. CDR1 MDHEN and CDR2 SYDVKM come from the germline V gene. The CDR3 spans 12 residues. The V segment lost 5 bases and the J segment 8 bases; nucleotides outside the gene matches: 5. This chain's CDR3 is CASSTGVKGYTF. The CDR3 coding sequence is TGTGCCAGCAGTACAGGGGTAAAAGGCTACACCTTC.

This sequence joins TRBV5-4 and TRBJ2-3, with a tentative D call TRBD2 (5 bases). The CDR3 is 15 residues long. The germline gives CDR1 SGHNT, CDR2 YYREEE (reference sequence). Trimming removed 1 base at V and 2 bases at J, with 11 bases between. In DNA form, the CDR3 reads TGTGCCAGCAGCTTGTGGAGGCGACTCACAGATACGCAGTATTTT. Residues: CASSLWRRLTDTQYF.

This chain links TRBV11-2 with TRBJ1-6; D not resolved. V dropped 2 bases and J dropped 7 bases, with 12 bases sitting between them. The CDR3 is 15 amino acids. Germline CDR1 is SGHAT and CDR2 is FQNNGV. This CDR3 reads CASSLSLAANSPLHF. CDR3 nucleotides: TGTGCCAGCAGCTTATCCCTGGCAGCGAATTCACCCCTCCACTTT.

This clone was observed a single time. The chain employs TRBV6-5 and TRBJ1-2; D uncertain. The germline V gene has CDR1 MNHEY and CDR2 SVGAGI. This CDR3 has 12 residues. V was trimmed by 5 bases and J by 4 bases, leaving 8 bases between them. The CDR3: CASSTGGYGYTF. The CDR3 coding sequence is TGTGCCAGCAGTACCGGAGGCTATGGCTACACCTTC.

This clone was detected only a few times. The V and J genes are TRBV19 and TRBJ1-2, with TRBD1 identical over 9 bases. The CDR3 runs to 16 residues. With 3 bases clipped from V and 2 bases from J, the junction kept 7 bases outside the gene matches. CDR1 and CDR2 (germline): LNHDA, SQIVND (reference sequence). The CDR3 here is CASSIPTGGSNYGYTF. The CDR3 bases are TGTGCCAGTAGTATCCCGACAGGGGGTTCGAACTATGGCTACACCTTC.

The rearrangement joins TRBV12-3 or TRBV12-4 to TRBJ1-2; no clear D gene. V was trimmed by 3 bases and J by 7 bases, leaving 12 bases between them. This CDR3 contains 13 residues. The CDR3 DNA reads TGTGCCAGCAGTTTCTACAGTGAAACTGGCTACACCTTC. Amino acid sequence: CASSFYSETGYTF.

Only a few counts were recorded for this clone. The J gene is TRBJ2-7, the V gene TRBV6-5; tentative D call: TRBD1 (5 bases). V lost 3 bases and J lost 1, with 13 bases in between. CDR1 and CDR2 (germline): MNHEY, SVGAGI. The CDR3 loop spans 15 amino acids. CDR3 sequence reads: CASSYSRALSYEQYV. The CDR3 DNA is TGTGCCAGCAGTTATTCCAGGGCACTATCCTACGAGCAGTACGTC.

Comments on this clone: One end of the junction does not line up with germline, which may come from a read error. The CDR3 spells CASSLANTMNTEAFF. CDR3 in DNA: TGTGCCAGCAGCTTGGCCAACACGATGAACACTGAAGCTTTCTTT. The chain joins TRBV5-1 to TRBJ1-1; D is uncertain. This CDR3 is 15 amino acids long. Germline CDR1 reads SGHRS; CDR2 reads YFSETQ.

The V gene is TRBV19, the J gene TRBJ2-1; 12 nucleotides align to TRBD2. The CDR3 loop spans 15 amino acids. Unmatched junction bases numbered 3, after V lost 9 bases and J lost 0 bases. Germline V gene sequence: CDR1 LNHDA, CDR2 SQIVND (reference sequence). The CDR3 DNA reads as TGTGCCAGCAAGACTAGCGGGAGCTCCTACAATGAGCAGTTCTTC. Encoded protein: CASKTSGSSYNEQFF.